Listed below are T cell receptor beta chains from one sample, sequenced in a study of regulatory T cells in long-lasting Graves disease. Using its own MiXCR run on the multiplex PCR reads, TCRdb lists one record per CDR3 protein. This sample carries around 450,000 distinct CDR3 sequences, about 15% of them seen once, and the ten largest clones take approximately 8%. This same sample was also taken into another study, of T cells in Graves' hyperthyroidism and ophthalmopathy.

The starting material was peripheral blood mononuclear cells (PBMCs), obtained at new diagnosis, from a patient treated with antithyroid drugs. These receptors originate from a woman aged 40 to 55 with Graves disease. The CDR3 runs from the conserved cysteine through the conserved F or W. The D gene is left open where the match is weak. Expanded clones are given a class, and other clones once, few, many or no size at all.

clone_size: many
v_call: TRBV7-2
j_call: TRBJ1-3
d_call: -
cdr3_nt: TGTGCCAGCAGCTTACGCCTTGGCACCATATATTTT
cdr3_aa: CASSLRLGTIYF

clone_size: -
v_call: TRBV5-6
j_call: TRBJ2-5
d_call: -
cdr3_nt: TGTGCCAGCAGCTTGGATGGGTCAGACTGGGAGACCCAGTACTTC
cdr3_aa: CASSLDGSDWETQYF

clone_size: many
v_call: TRBV27
j_call: TRBJ2-7
d_call: TRBD1
cdr3_nt: TGTGCCAGCAGCCCGACAGGGGTCGGATCCTACGAGCAGTACTTC
cdr3_aa: CASSPTGVGSYEQYF

clone_size: few
v_call: TRBV6-2/TRBV6-3
j_call: TRBJ2-3
d_call: -
cdr3_nt: TGTGCCAGCACCCTAGGGTGGGTCCTTAACACAGATACGCAGTATTTT
cdr3_aa: CASTLGWVLNTDTQYF

clone_size: many
v_call: TRBV28
j_call: TRBJ2-3
d_call: TRBD2
cdr3_nt: TGTGCCAGCAGTTTATATGGGGAGGGGACAGATACGCAGTATTTT
cdr3_aa: CASSLYGEGTDTQYF

clone_size: -
v_call: TRBV27
j_call: TRBJ1-5
d_call: -
cdr3_nt: TGTGCCAGCAGTTTATTGGGAGGAGGCAATCAGCCCCAGCATTTT
cdr3_aa: CASSLLGGGNQPQHF

clone_size: many
v_call: TRBV18
j_call: TRBJ2-1
d_call: -
cdr3_nt: TGTGCCAGCTCACCACCGATGCTCGTGATTCCGAGCTCCTACAATGAGCAGTTCTTC
cdr3_aa: CASSPPMLVIPSSYNEQFF

clone_size: many
v_call: TRBV20-1
j_call: TRBJ2-5
d_call: -
cdr3_nt: TGCAGGGCCCGAGTACCCCAAGAGACCCAGTACTTC
cdr3_aa: CRARVPQETQYF

clone_size: -
v_call: TRBV6-2/TRBV6-3
j_call: TRBJ2-7
d_call: TRBD1
cdr3_nt: TGTGCCAGCAGTCCACTAATCGACAGGGATTATGGGGAGCAGTACTTC
cdr3_aa: CASSPLIDRDYGEQYF

clone_size: many
v_call: TRBV15
j_call: TRBJ2-5
d_call: -
cdr3_nt: TGTGCCACCAGCAGAGATAAAAGGGTTGAAGAGACCCAGTACTTC
cdr3_aa: CATSRDKRVEETQYF

clone_size: many
v_call: TRBV2
j_call: TRBJ1-5
d_call: TRBD1
cdr3_nt: TGTGCCAGCCATGAGGGACAGTGGAATCAGCCCCAGCATTTT
cdr3_aa: CASHEGQWNQPQHF

clone_size: -
v_call: TRBV10-3
j_call: TRBJ1-2
d_call: TRBD1
cdr3_nt: TGTGCCAGCAGTTCACCGGGACAGACACTTATTAACTATGGCTACACCTTC
cdr3_aa: CASSSPGQTLINYGYTF

clone_size: many
v_call: TRBV28
j_call: TRBJ2-5
d_call: TRBD2
cdr3_nt: TGTGCCAGCAGTTTACGCCGGGCGGGGGGGCAAGAGACCCAGTACTTC
cdr3_aa: CASSLRRAGGQETQYF

clone_size: many
v_call: TRBV10-3
j_call: TRBJ2-7
d_call: -
cdr3_nt: TGTGCCATCTCATCCGGCTACGAGCAGTACTTC
cdr3_aa: CAISSGYEQYF

clone_size: few
v_call: TRBV29-1
j_call: TRBJ2-1
d_call: TRBD2
cdr3_nt: TGCAGCGTTGAATATGGCGGGAGGGCCAATGAGCAGTTCTTC
cdr3_aa: CSVEYGGRANEQFF

clone_size: many
v_call: TRBV2
j_call: TRBJ2-1
d_call: -
cdr3_nt: TGTGCCAGCAGTGAAGGCGGGGACGGCTACAATGAGCAGTTCTTC
cdr3_aa: CASSEGGDGYNEQFF

clone_size: many
v_call: TRBV7-2
j_call: TRBJ2-2
d_call: -
cdr3_nt: TGTGCCAGCAGCTTAGTGCCGTTCACCGGGGAGCTGTTTTTT
cdr3_aa: CASSLVPFTGELFF

clone_size: few
v_call: TRBV19
j_call: TRBJ2-7
d_call: -
cdr3_nt: TGTGCCAGTAGAGGGCCTTCCTACGAGCAGTACTTC
cdr3_aa: CASRGPSYEQYF

clone_size: many
v_call: TRBV11-2
j_call: TRBJ1-2
d_call: -
cdr3_nt: TGTGCCAGCAGCTTAGAGATGGACTATGGCTACACCTTC
cdr3_aa: CASSLEMDYGYTF

clone_size: few
v_call: TRBV4-1
j_call: TRBJ2-5
d_call: -
cdr3_nt: TGCGCCAGCAGCCAACCCGGACTCTCCCAAGAGACCCAGTACTTC
cdr3_aa: CASSQPGLSQETQYF

clone_size: -
v_call: TRBV3-1
j_call: TRBJ2-1
d_call: -
cdr3_nt: TGTGCCAGCAGCAAGACTAGTTCTGGTGAGCAGTTCTTC
cdr3_aa: CASSKTSSGEQFF

clone_size: many
v_call: TRBV28
j_call: TRBJ2-1
d_call: TRBD2
cdr3_nt: TGTGCCAGCAGTTTCGGACTAGCGGGGGGCTACAATGAGCAGTTCTTC
cdr3_aa: CASSFGLAGGYNEQFF

clone_size: many
v_call: TRBV19
j_call: TRBJ2-3
d_call: TRBD2
cdr3_nt: TGTGCCAGTAGATCTAGCGGGATTACCCCCACGGATACGCAGTATTTT
cdr3_aa: CASRSSGITPTDTQYF

clone_size: few
v_call: TRBV4-1
j_call: TRBJ2-3
d_call: -
cdr3_nt: TGCGCCAGCAGCCAAGTGTCTAGCGGCACAGATACGCAGTATTTT
cdr3_aa: CASSQVSSGTDTQYF

clone_size: -
v_call: TRBV7-9
j_call: TRBJ1-5
d_call: -
cdr3_nt: TGTGCCAGCAGCTTGGGCAGGGCTACAGATACGCAGCATTTT
cdr3_aa: CASSLGRATDTQHF

clone_size: many
v_call: TRBV27
j_call: TRBJ1-1
d_call: TRBD1
cdr3_nt: TGTGCCAGCAGTTTACGGGGGACAGCAGGAGCTGAAGCTTTCTTT
cdr3_aa: CASSLRGTAGAEAFF

clone_size: few
v_call: TRBV19
j_call: TRBJ2-7
d_call: -
cdr3_nt: TGTGCCAAGGTCAATAGGTGCACCTCCTACGAGCAGTACTTC
cdr3_aa: CAKVNRCTSYEQYF

clone_size: few
v_call: TRBV4-3
j_call: TRBJ1-2
d_call: -
cdr3_nt: TGCGCCAGCAGCCAAGAGCTACTGGGACCCGTATATGGCTACACCTTC
cdr3_aa: CASSQELLGPVYGYTF

clone_size: -
v_call: TRBV2
j_call: TRBJ2-4
d_call: TRBD2
cdr3_nt: TGTGCCAGCAGTGGGACTAGCCCCAGAAACATTCAGTACTTC
cdr3_aa: CASSGTSPRNIQYF

clone_size: -
v_call: TRBV11-3
j_call: TRBJ2-7
d_call: -
cdr3_nt: TGTGCCAGCAGCCGGAGGACTACCGAGCAGTACTTC
cdr3_aa: CASSRRTTEQYF

clone_size: many
v_call: TRBV4-2
j_call: TRBJ2-1
d_call: TRBD2
cdr3_nt: TGTGCCAGCAGCCAAGGGCTAAGCGGGAGTATCGATGAGCAGTTCTTC
cdr3_aa: CASSQGLSGSIDEQFF

clone_size: few
v_call: TRBV4-3
j_call: TRBJ1-3
d_call: -
cdr3_nt: TGCGCCAGCAGCCAAGATGGACGACACACCATATATTTT
cdr3_aa: CASSQDGRHTIYF

clone_size: -
v_call: TRBV3-1
j_call: TRBJ2-3
d_call: TRBD2
cdr3_nt: TGTGCCAGCAGCCAAGACGCCGGGACTAGCGGGAGTTCAGATACGCAGTATTTT
cdr3_aa: CASSQDAGTSGSSDTQYF

clone_size: many
v_call: TRBV3-1
j_call: TRBJ2-7
d_call: -
cdr3_nt: TGTGCCAGCAGCCAAGGTCCTAGCGCCGCCTACGAGCAGTACTTC
cdr3_aa: CASSQGPSAAYEQYF

clone_size: many
v_call: TRBV12-3/TRBV12-4
j_call: TRBJ1-6
d_call: -
cdr3_nt: TGTGCGATCAGGAGCTCCTATAATTCACCCCTCCACTTT
cdr3_aa: CAIRSSYNSPLHF

clone_size: many
v_call: TRBV6-2/TRBV6-3
j_call: TRBJ1-2
d_call: -
cdr3_nt: TGTGCCAGCAGTTACGGGGGGACCGTCCATGACTATGGCTACACCTTC
cdr3_aa: CASSYGGTVHDYGYTF

clone_size: many
v_call: TRBV28
j_call: TRBJ1-4
d_call: TRBD1
cdr3_nt: TGTGCCAGCAGCAGTTTACGGGGGACAGGGGATAATGAAAAACTGTTTTTT
cdr3_aa: CASSSLRGTGDNEKLFF

clone_size: many
v_call: TRBV7-8
j_call: TRBJ2-5
d_call: -
cdr3_nt: TGTGCCAGCAGAAATTCCGGGGGGCGCCGATTAGGAGAGACCCAGTACTTC
cdr3_aa: CASRNSGGRRLGETQYF

clone_size: -
v_call: TRBV27
j_call: TRBJ2-1
d_call: TRBD1
cdr3_nt: TGTGCCAGCAGCGTCGGGACAGGCTACAATGAGCAGTTCTTC
cdr3_aa: CASSVGTGYNEQFF

clone_size: -
v_call: TRBV6-2/TRBV6-3
j_call: TRBJ1-4
d_call: -
cdr3_nt: TGTGCCAGCAGCCGAGGGATCTTGAGGGGTGAAAAACTGTTTTTT
cdr3_aa: CASSRGILRGEKLFF

clone_size: few
v_call: TRBV7-3
j_call: TRBJ1-6
d_call: TRBD1
cdr3_nt: TGTGCCAGCAGCCCGACAGGGCAGAGAGACTCACCCCTCCACTTT
cdr3_aa: CASSPTGQRDSPLHF

clone_size: many
v_call: TRBV14
j_call: TRBJ1-1
d_call: TRBD1
cdr3_nt: TGTGCCAGCAGCCCGGACAGGGGGATGGCTGAAGCTTTCTTT
cdr3_aa: CASSPDRGMAEAFF

clone_size: few
v_call: TRBV7-9
j_call: TRBJ2-1
d_call: -
cdr3_nt: TGTGCCAGCAGCTTAGGTGATTGGGTTAATGAGCAGTTCTTC
cdr3_aa: CASSLGDWVNEQFF

clone_size: few
v_call: TRBV4-3
j_call: TRBJ2-6
d_call: -
cdr3_nt: TGTGCCAGCAGCCATACATCGACTGGGGCCAACGTCCTGACTTTC
cdr3_aa: CASSHTSTGANVLTF

clone_size: many
v_call: TRBV2
j_call: TRBJ2-1
d_call: TRBD1
cdr3_nt: TGTGCCAGCAAATTAATTGGACAGGGGGATTACAATGAGCAGTTCTTC
cdr3_aa: CASKLIGQGDYNEQFF

clone_size: few
v_call: TRBV11-2
j_call: TRBJ2-4
d_call: -
cdr3_nt: TGTGCCAGCAGCTTGTCAGGACCGGACATTCAGTACTTC
cdr3_aa: CASSLSGPDIQYF

clone_size: -
v_call: TRBV27
j_call: TRBJ2-7
d_call: -
cdr3_nt: TGTGCCAGCAGTTTAATTGGGCAGGGCGAGTTTTTC
cdr3_aa: CASSLIGQGEFF

clone_size: many
v_call: TRBV6-1
j_call: TRBJ1-1
d_call: TRBD1
cdr3_nt: TGTGCCAGCGCACGACAGGGGGTGAGGGCTGAAGCTTTCTTT
cdr3_aa: CASARQGVRAEAFF

clone_size: few
v_call: TRBV19
j_call: TRBJ2-1
d_call: TRBD2
cdr3_nt: TGTGCCAGTAGTCCCGACGGGACTAGCGGGAGTAAGTTCATCTACAATGAGCAGTTCTTC
cdr3_aa: CASSPDGTSGSKFIYNEQFF

clone_size: -
v_call: TRBV5-4
j_call: TRBJ2-6
d_call: TRBD1
cdr3_nt: TGTGCCAGCAGCTTACAGGGGGCGGAAGGGGCCAACGTCCTGACTTTC
cdr3_aa: CASSLQGAEGANVLTF

clone_size: -
v_call: TRBV14
j_call: TRBJ1-3
d_call: -
cdr3_nt: TGTGCCAGCAGCCCCGGACAGTCCACCATATATTTT
cdr3_aa: CASSPGQSTIYF

clone_size: few
v_call: TRBV5-1
j_call: TRBJ1-2
d_call: -
cdr3_nt: TGCGCCAGCAGCCCCGGTTCAGGGGAGTATGGCTACACCTTC
cdr3_aa: CASSPGSGEYGYTF

clone_size: few
v_call: TRBV27
j_call: TRBJ1-6
d_call: -
cdr3_nt: TGTGCCAGCAGCCGGAGCTCCTATAATTCACCCCTCCACTTT
cdr3_aa: CASSRSSYNSPLHF